The rows below give T cell receptor beta chains drawn from one sample of a study of shared T cell receptors in the human thymus. Some clones are missing from TCRdb's copy, which holds only in-frame ones; the method was immunoSEQ multiplex PCR. Seen here are some 640,000 clones, around 87% observed once, and the top ten hold roughly 0.0087%. The same sample was also studied in work on human thymus T cells.

The source material was thymocytes. Receptors originate from a boy less than two years old with a congenital heart defect. The CDR3 runs from the conserved cysteine through the conserved F or W.

V gene,CDR3 length,J gene,CDR3 protein
TRBV21-1,16,TRBJ2-7,CASSKTSGTNPYEQYF
TRBV18,17,TRBJ2-7,CASSPNLWDRDSYEQYF
TRBV29-1,14,TRBJ2-3,CSVGRGNSTDTQYF
TRBV28,16,TRBJ2-3,CASSSSGRVGTDTQYF
TRBV28,12,TRBJ1-2,CASSCRVEGYTF
TRBV5-8,13,TRBJ2-3,CASSLLGPHAQYF
TRBV5-1,14,TRBJ1-4,CASSQGHPYEKLFF
TRBV4-1,18,TRBJ2-7,CASSQETVRDRGHYEQYF
TRBV5-6,17,TRBJ1-5,CASSLGSGKKGNQPQHF
TRBV7-9,16,TRBJ2-2,CASSARDRVGTGELFF
TRBV9,15,TRBJ1-6,CASSVGTGIESPLHF
TRBV11-2,15,TRBJ1-2,CASSLDQGRDCGYTF
TRBV5-1,14,TRBJ1-2,CASSLRTENYGYTF
TRBV27,14,TRBJ2-7,CASSTTAGGYEQYF
TRBV25-1,16,TRBJ2-7,CASSEPTGTNSYEQYF
TRBV9,14,TRBJ2-7,CASSPRDRSYEQYF
TRBV5-6,15,TRBJ1-2,CASSPPRGGKGGYTF
TRBV11-1,13,TRBJ1-2,CASSLRGPYGYTF
TRBV11-2,13,TRBJ1-2,CASSFGGLGGYTF
TRBV18,17,TRBJ1-5,CASRLLLQGLAYEPQHF
TRBV25-1,16,TRBJ1-4,CASSEWAQGSIEKLFF
TRBV5-1,14,TRBJ1-2,CASSLGGQGDGYTF
TRBV27,15,TRBJ1-1,CASSSRTEMNTEAFF
TRBV19,13,TRBJ1-2,CASSATGCGGYTF
TRBV9,16,TRBJ1-5,CASSVLGGGSRQPQHF
TRBV6-5,15,TRBJ2-1,CASSQPGAGHNEQFF
TRBV14,14,TRBJ1-3,CASSRLISGNTIYF
TRBV4-1,14,TRBJ1-5,CASSQDRVRQPQHF
TRBV4-3,18,TRBJ2-6,CASSQTDRGPFGANVLTF
TRBV19,14,TRBJ2-7,CASSPRQGIYEQYF
TRBV2,18,TRBJ2-4,CASSEASVLGLAKNIQYF
TRBV7-2,15,TRBJ2-7,CASSLEQTAKSEQYF
TRBV6-5,16,TRBJ1-4,CASSCTGTGPTEKLFF
TRBV15,15,TRBJ2-1,CATRPVPTSYNEQFF
TRBV7-6,17,TRBJ2-3,CASSYDEGDMGTDTQYF
TRBV4-3,16,TRBJ1-2,CASSQASTASAYGYTF
TRBV5-6,17,TRBJ2-1,CASSLPGGPPGHNEQFF
TRBV4-2,18,TRBJ2-5,CASSQDTASGGGEETQYF
TRBV4-2,16,TRBJ1-5,CASSQGAEAIGQPQHF
TRBV11-2,16,TRBJ1-5,CASSSLPGHYDQPQHF
TRBV28,19,TRBJ2-1,CASSPGLAGGPPLYNEQFF
TRBV5-6,16,TRBJ2-7,CASSLHREISGYEQYF
TRBV5-1,15,TRBJ1-1,CASSAGARMNTEAFF
TRBV7-9,15,TRBJ1-2,CASSGDSFPNYGYTF
TRBV7-3,13,TRBJ1-5,CASSPDGGQPQHF
TRBV14,17,TRBJ2-1,CASSPGLAGGTYNEQFF
TRBV9,20,TRBJ2-7,CASSVGELAGGPLFSYEQYF
TRBV4-2,15,TRBJ1-2,CASSQDRKTYEGYTF
TRBV19,18,TRBJ1-1,CASSPGGWAGGAGTEAFF
TRBV29-1,19,TRBJ2-1,CSVNVRLSGGPDIYNEQFF
TRBV19,16,TRBJ2-7,CASSIVGRDSFAEQYF
TRBV7-8,12,TRBJ1-6,CASSYYNSPLHF
TRBV10-1,15,TRBJ1-1,CASSPRTRPWTEAFF
TRBV5-1,14,TRBJ1-1,CASSLGTGGTEAFF
TRBV2,14,TRBJ1-6,CASRVDRLASPLHF
TRBV2,14,TRBJ1-4,CASRGQGGNEKLFF
TRBV6-6,15,TRBJ2-5,CASSYNTGGQETQYF
TRBV4-1,15,TRBJ1-1,CASSQDGTAKPEAFF
TRBV2,15,TRBJ2-1,CASPPSRQGGHEQFF
TRBV23-1,13,TRBJ2-3,CASTGMGTDTQYF